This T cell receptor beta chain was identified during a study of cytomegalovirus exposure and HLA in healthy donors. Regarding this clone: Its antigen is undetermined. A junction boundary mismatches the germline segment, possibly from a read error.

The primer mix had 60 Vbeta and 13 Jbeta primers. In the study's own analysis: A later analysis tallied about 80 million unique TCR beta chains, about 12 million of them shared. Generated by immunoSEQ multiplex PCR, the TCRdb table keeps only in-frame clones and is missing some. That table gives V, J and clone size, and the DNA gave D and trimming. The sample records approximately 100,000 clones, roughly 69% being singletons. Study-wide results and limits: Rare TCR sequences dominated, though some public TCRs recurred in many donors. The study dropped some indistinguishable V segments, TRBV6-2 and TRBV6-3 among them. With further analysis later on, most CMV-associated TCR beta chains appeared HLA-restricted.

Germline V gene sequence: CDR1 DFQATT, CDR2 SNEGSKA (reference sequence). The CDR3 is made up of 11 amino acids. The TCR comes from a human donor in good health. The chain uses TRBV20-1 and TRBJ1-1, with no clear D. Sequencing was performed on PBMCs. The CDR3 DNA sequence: TGCAGTGCTAGCTTCCGGGGAACCTCGCTCTTT. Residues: CSASFRGTSLF.